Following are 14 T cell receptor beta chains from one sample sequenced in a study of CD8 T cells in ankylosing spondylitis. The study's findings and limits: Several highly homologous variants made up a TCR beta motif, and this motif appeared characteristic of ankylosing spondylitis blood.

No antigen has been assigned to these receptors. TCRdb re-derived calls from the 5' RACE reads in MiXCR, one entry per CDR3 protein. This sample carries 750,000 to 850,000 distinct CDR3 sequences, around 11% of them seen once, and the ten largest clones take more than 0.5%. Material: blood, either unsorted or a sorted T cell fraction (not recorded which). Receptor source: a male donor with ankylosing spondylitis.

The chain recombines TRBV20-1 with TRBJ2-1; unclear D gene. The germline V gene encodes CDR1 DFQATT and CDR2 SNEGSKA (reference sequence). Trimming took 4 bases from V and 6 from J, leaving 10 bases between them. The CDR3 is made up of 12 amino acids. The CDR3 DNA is TGCAGTGCTAACCGGCCGATCAATGAGCAGTTCTTC. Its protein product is CSANRPINEQFF.

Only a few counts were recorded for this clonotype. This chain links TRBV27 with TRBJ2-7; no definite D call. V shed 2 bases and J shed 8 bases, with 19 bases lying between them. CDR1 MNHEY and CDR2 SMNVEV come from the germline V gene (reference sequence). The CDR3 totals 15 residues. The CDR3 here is CASSLSYGRIAQQYF. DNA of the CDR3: TGTGCCAGCAGTTTAAGTTACGGACGGATAGCCCAGCAGTACTTC.

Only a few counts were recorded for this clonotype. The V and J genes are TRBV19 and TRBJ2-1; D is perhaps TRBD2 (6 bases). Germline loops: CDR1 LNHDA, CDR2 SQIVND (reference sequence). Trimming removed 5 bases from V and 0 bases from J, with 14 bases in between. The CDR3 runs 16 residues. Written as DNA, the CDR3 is TGTGCCAGTAGTGTACTTCTAGCGAGCTCCTACAATGAGCAGTTCTTC. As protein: CASSVLLASSYNEQFF.

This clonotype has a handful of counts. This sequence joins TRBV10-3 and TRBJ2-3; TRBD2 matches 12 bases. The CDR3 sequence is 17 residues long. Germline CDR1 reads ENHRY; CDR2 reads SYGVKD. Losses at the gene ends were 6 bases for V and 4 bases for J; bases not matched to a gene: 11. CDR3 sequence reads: CAISLGLAGTRPDTQYF. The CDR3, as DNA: TGTGCCATCAGCCTCGGACTAGCGGGGACCCGCCCAGATACGCAGTATTTT.

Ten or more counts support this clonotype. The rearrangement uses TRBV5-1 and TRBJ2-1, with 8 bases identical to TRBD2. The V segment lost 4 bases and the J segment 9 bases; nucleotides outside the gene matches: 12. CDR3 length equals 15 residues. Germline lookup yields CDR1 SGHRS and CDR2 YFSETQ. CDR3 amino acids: CASSLSTTGGIEQFF. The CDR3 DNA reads TGCGCCAGCAGCCTGTCTACCACGGGGGGGATTGAGCAGTTCTTC.

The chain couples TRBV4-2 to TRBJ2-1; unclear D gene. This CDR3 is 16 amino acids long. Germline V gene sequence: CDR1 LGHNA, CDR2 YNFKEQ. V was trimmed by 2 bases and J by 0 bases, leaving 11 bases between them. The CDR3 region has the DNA TGTGCCAGCAGCCAAAGGCGGTATAACTCCTACAATGAGCAGTTCTTC. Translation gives CASSQRRYNSYNEQFF.

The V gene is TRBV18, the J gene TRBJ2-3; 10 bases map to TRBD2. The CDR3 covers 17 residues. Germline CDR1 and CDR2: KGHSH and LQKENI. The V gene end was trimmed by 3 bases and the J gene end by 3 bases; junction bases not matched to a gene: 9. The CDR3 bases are TGTGCCAGCTCACCCCGGACTAGCGGATCGGTGACAGATACGCAGTATTTT. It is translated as CASSPRTSGSVTDTQYF.

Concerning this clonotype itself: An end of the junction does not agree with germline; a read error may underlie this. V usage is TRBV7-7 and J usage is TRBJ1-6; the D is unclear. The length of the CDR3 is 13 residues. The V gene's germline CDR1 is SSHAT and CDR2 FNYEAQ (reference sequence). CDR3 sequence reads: CASSLRVNSPLHF. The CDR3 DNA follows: TGTGCTAGCAGCTTACGGGTGAATTCACCCCTCCACTTT. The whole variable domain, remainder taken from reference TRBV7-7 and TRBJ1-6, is GAGVSQSPRYKVTKRGQDVTLRCDPISSHATLYWYQQALGQGPEFLTYFNYEAQPDKSGLPSDRFSAERPEGSISTLTIQRTEQRDSAMYRCASSLRVNSPLHFGNGTRLTVT.

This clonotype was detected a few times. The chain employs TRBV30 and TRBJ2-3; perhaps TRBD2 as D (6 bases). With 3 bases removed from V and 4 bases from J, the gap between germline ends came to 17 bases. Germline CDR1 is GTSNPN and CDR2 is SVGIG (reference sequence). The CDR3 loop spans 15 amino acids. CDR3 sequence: CAWRRGGTGADTQYF. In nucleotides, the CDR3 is TGTGCCTGGAGAAGGGGCGGGACGGGAGCAGATACGCAGTATTTT.

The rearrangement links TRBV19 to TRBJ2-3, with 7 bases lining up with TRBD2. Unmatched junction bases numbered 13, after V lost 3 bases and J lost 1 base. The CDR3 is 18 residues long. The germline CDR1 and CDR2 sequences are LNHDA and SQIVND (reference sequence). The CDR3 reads CASSILAGEGSRTDTQYF. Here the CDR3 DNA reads TGTGCCAGTAGTATCTTGGCGGGAGAGGGCTCTCGCACAGATACGCAGTATTTT.

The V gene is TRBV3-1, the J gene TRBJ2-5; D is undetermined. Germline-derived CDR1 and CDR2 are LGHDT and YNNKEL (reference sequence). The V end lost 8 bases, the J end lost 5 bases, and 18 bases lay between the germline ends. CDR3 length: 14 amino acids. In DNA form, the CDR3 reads TGTGCCAGCGTGGCAGCCCTCGGTGGGGAGACCCAGTACTTC. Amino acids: CASVAALGGETQYF.

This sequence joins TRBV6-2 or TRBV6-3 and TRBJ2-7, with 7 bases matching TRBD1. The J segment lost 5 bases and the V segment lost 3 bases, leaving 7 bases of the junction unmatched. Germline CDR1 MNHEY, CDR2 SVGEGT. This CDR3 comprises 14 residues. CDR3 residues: CASSYHHRGHEQYF. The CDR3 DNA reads TGTGCCAGCAGTTATCACCACAGGGGACACGAGCAGTACTTC.

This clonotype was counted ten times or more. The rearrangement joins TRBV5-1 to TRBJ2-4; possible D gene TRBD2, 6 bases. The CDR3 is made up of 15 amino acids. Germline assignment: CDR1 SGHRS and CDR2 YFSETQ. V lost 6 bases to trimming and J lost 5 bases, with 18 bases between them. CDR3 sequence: CASKMGGSAQNIQYF. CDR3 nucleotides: TGCGCCAGCAAGATGGGGGGATCGGCCCAAAACATTCAGTACTTC.

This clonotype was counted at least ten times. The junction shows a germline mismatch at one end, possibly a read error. CDR3 coding DNA: TGCGCCAGCAGCTTTATTAGCGGCTCCTACAATGAGCAGTTCTTC. Translating it yields CASSFISGSYNEQFF. The J gene is TRBJ2-1, the V gene TRBV12-3 or TRBV12-4; D is possibly TRBD2 (6 bases). The CDR3 sequence is 15 residues long.